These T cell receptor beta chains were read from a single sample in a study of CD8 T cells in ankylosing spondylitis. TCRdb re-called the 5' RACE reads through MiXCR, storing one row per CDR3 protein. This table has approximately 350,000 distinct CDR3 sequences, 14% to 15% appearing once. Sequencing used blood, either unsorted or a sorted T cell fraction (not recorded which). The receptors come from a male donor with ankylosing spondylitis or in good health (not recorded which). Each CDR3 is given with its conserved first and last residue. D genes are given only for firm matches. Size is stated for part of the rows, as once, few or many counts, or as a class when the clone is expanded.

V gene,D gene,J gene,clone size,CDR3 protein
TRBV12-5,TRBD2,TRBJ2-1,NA,CASGLPSGGGGNEQFF
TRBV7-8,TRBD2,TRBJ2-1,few,CASSHGGGSSYNEQFF
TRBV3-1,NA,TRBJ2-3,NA,CASSQERQRVQYF
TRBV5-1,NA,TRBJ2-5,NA,CASSSGGDQETQYF
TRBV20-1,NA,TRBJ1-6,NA,CSGTPELNSPLHF
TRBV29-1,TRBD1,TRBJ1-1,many,CSASGQGATEAFF
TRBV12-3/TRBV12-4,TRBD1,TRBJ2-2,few,CASSVRTGGYTGELFF
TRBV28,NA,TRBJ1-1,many,CASRYRNTEAFF
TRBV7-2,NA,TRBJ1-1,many,CASSLGGGSTEAFF
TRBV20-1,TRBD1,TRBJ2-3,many,CSARDWTGSTDTQYF
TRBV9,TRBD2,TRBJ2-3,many,CASSVLAGGPDTQYF
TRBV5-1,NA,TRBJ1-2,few,CASSPTGSGYTF
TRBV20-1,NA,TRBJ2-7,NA,CSARKASSSEQYF
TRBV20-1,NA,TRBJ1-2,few,CSARDRPYGYTF
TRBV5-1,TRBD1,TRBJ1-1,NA,CASSLAGQGISTEAFF
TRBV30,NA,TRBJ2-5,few,CAWTTEETQYF
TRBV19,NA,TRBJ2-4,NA,CASSSGDSKNIQYF
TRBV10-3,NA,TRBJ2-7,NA,CAISDGYANEQYF